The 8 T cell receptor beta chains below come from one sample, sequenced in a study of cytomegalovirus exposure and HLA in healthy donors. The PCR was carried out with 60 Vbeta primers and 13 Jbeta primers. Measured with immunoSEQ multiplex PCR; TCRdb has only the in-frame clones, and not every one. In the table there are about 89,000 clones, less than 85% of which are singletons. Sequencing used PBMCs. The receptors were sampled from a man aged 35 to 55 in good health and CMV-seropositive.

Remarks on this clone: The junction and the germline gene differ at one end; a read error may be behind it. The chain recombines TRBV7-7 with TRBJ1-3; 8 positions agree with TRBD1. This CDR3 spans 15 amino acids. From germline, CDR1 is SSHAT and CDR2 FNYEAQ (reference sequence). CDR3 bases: TGTGCTAGCAGCTTAGGACAGGGCTCTGGAAACACCATATATTTT. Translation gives CASSLGQGSGNTIYF.

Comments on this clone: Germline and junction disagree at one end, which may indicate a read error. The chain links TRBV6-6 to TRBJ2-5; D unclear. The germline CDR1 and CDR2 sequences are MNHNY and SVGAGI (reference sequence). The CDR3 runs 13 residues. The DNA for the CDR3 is TGTGCCAGCAGTTACTGGTCGCAAGAGGCCCAGTACTTC. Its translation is CASSYWSQEAQYF.

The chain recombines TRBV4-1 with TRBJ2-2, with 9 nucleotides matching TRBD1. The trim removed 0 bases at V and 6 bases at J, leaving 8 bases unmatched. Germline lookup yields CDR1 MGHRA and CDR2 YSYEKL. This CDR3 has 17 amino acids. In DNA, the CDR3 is TGCGCCAGCAGCCAAGAGAGGGGACAGGGAAAGGCCGGGGAGCTGTTTTTT. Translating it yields CASSQERGQGKAGELFF.

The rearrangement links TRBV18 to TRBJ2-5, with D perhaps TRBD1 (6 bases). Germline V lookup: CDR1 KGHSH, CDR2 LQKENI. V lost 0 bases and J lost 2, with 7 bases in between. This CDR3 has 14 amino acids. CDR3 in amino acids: CASSPPTGQETQYF. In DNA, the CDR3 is TGTGCCAGCTCACCACCGACAGGTCAAGAGACCCAGTACTTC.

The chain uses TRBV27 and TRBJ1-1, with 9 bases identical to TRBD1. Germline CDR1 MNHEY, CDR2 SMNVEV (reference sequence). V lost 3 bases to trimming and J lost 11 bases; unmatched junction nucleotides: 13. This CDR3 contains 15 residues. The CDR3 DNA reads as TGTGCCAGCAGTTTCGGGACAGGGCAGCTATCGAGGGCTTTCTTT. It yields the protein CASSFGTGQLSRAFF.

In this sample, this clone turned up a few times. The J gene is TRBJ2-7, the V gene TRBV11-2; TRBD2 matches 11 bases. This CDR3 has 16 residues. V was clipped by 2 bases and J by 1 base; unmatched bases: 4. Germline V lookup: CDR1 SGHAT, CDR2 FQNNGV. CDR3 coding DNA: TGTGCCAGCAGCTTAATTTCTAGCGGGAGGTCCTACGAGCAGTACTTC. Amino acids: CASSLISSGRSYEQYF.

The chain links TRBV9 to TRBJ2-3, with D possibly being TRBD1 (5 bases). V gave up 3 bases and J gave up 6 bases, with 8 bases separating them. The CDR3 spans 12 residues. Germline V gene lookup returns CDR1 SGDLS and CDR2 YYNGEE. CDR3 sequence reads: CASSENRDTQYF. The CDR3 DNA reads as TGTGCCAGCAGCGAGAACAGGGATACGCAGTATTTT.

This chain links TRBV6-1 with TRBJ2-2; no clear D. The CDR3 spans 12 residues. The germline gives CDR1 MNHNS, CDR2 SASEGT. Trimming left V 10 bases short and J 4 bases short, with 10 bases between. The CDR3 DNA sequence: TGTGCCACCTCGCGCACCACCGGGGAGCTGTTTTTT. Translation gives CATSRTTGELFF.